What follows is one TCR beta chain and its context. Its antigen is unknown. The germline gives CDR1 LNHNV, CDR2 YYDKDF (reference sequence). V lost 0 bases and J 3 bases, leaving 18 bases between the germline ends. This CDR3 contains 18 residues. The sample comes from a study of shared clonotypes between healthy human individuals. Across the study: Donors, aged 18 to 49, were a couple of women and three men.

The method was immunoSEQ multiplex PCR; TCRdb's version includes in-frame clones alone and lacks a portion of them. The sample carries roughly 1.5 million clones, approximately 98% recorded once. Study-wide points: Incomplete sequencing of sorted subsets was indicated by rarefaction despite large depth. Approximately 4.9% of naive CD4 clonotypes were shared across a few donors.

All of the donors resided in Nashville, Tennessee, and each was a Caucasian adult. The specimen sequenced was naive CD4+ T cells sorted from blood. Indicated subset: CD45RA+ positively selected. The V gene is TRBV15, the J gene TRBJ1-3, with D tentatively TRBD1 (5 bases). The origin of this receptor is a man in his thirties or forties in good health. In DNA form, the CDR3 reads TGTGCCACCAGCAGAGATCCCCTAGGGGCCGGCGGTGGAAACACCATATATTTT. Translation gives CATSRDPLGAGGGNTIYF. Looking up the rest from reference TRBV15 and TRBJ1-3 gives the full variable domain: DAMVIQNPRYQVTQFGKPVTLSCSQTLNHNVMYWYQQKSSQAPKLLFHYYDKDFNNEADTPDNFQSRRPNTSFCFLDIRSPGLGDTAMYLCATSRDPLGAGGGNTIYFGEGSWLTVV.